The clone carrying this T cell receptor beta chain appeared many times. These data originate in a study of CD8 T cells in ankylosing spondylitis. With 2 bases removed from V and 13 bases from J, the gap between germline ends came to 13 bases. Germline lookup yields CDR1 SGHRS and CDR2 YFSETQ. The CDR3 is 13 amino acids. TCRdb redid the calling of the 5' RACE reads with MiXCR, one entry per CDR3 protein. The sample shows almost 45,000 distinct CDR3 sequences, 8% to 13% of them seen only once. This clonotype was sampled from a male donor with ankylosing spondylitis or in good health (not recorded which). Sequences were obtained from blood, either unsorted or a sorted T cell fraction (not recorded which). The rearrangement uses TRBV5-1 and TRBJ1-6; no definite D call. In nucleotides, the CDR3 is TGCGCCAGCAGCTTTAGTTCCGTTGGCCCCCTCCACTTT. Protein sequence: CASSFSSVGPLHF.